The 5 T cell receptor beta chains below all came from one sample that was sequenced in a study of metastatic and nonmetastatic thyroid tumors. TCRdb re-clonotyped the PCR reads via MiXCR. The data contain around 25,000 clones, about 16% of them seen just once; the ten biggest clones take up roughly 3.3%. All patients were treatment-naive before thyroid surgery. Sequencing was performed on blood. The receptors were sampled from a female donor with papillary thyroid cancer or a benign thyroid nodule (not recorded which). Some clones in this sample may be carry-over from other donors' samples.

This clone has at least ten counts. The chain has TRBV7-2 and TRBJ2-1; TRBD1 matches at 7 bases. The CDR3 runs to 16 residues. V dropped 5 bases and J dropped 4; count of bases not matched to a gene: 11. Per germline, CDR1 SGHTA and CDR2 FQGNSA. DNA of the CDR3: TGTGCCAGCAGCCGACAACCCGGGACAGCGTACAATGAGCAGTTCTTC. Translation: CASSRQPGTAYNEQFF.

In its sample, this clone was seen many times. This chain links TRBV9 with TRBJ2-1; the match to TRBD2 covers 8 bases. V lost 0 bases to trimming and J lost 1 base; unmatched junction nucleotides: 12. The CDR3 length is 19 residues. Looked up from germline, CDR1 is SGDLS and CDR2 is YYNGEE. The CDR3 here is CASSVDSSGRPLSYNEQFF. In DNA form, the CDR3 reads TGTGCCAGCAGCGTAGACTCGAGCGGGAGACCACTATCCTACAATGAGCAGTTCTTC.

This clone was recorded many times. The chain joins TRBV30 to TRBJ1-4, with 9 bases that match TRBD1. The CDR3 is 15 amino acids. CDR1 and CDR2 from the germline V gene are GTSNPN and SVGIG (reference sequence). V dropped 2 bases and J dropped 7; count of bases not matched to a gene: 8. The CDR3 is CAWSRTGDGSEKLFF. The CDR3 coding sequence is TGTGCCTGGAGTCGGACAGGGGATGGTAGTGAAAAACTGTTTTTT.

By share, this clone counts as medium-sized. The chain is built from TRBV28 and TRBJ1-6; no definite D call. The germline V and J ends were trimmed by 2 bases and 6 bases, with 8 bases remaining between them. The CDR3 covers 14 residues. Germline V gene sequence: CDR1 MDHEN, CDR2 SYDVKM. DNA for the CDR3: TGTGCCAGCAGTTTAAGACTGGGTAATTCACCCCTCCACTTT. This sequence encodes CASSLRLGNSPLHF.

This clone was observed at least ten times. The chain joins TRBV10-2 to TRBJ2-5; TRBD1 matches at 10 bases. Germline-derived CDR1 and CDR2 are WSHSY and SAAADI. V gave up 8 bases and J gave up 10 bases; unmatched junction bases: 16. This CDR3 is 15 amino acids long. The CDR3 region is CASDTPTGGRGLQYF. CDR3 DNA: TGCGCCAGCGACACTCCGACAGGGGGCCGGGGACTCCAGTACTTC.